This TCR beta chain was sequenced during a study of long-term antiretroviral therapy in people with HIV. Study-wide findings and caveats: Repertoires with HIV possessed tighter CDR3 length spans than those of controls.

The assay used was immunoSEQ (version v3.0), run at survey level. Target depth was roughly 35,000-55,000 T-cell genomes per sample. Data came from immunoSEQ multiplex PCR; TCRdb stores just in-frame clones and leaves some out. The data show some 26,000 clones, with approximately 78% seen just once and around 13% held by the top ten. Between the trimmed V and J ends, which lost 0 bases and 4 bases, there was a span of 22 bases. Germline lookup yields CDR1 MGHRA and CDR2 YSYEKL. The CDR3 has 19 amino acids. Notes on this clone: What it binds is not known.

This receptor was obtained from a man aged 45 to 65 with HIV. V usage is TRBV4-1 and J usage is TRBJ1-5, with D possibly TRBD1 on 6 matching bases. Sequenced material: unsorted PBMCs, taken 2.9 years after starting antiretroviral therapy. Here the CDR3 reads CASSQDNGGSRGVNQPQHF. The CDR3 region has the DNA TGCGCCAGCAGCCAAGATAACGGAGGGTCCAGGGGAGTGAATCAGCCCCAGCATTTT.